The rows below give T cell receptor beta chains drawn from one sample of a study of blood T cell repertoires in COVID-19. The protocol was immunoSEQ multiplex PCR, while the TCRdb copy is restricted to in-frame clones and leaves out a portion. The table shows some 62,000 clones, with 65% to 80% occurring only once. The sequencing input was peripheral blood. The source is a woman of 80 years or more with active or convalescent COVID-19. CDR3s include the opening cysteine and the closing phenylalanine or tryptophan. A D gene is named only where the DNA matches it firmly. Expanded clones get a size class; other rows say once, few or many, or leave the size out.

D,J,size,V,CDR3,DNA
NA,TRBJ1-5,NA,TRBV5-1,CASSQTGGFNQPQHF,TGCGCCAGCAGTCAAACGGGGGGCTTCAATCAGCCCCAGCATTTT
TRBD1,TRBJ1-2,few,TRBV2,CASSESTGGDGYTF,TGTGCCAGCAGTGAAAGTACAGGGGGCGATGGCTACACCTTC
NA,TRBJ2-5,NA,TRBV11-1,CASSLTEGETQYF,TGTGCCAGCAGCCTAACGGAGGGGGAGACCCAGTACTTC
NA,TRBJ1-4,NA,TRBV9,CASSATATNEKLFF,TGTGCCAGCAGCGCGACAGCAACTAATGAAAAACTGTTTTTT
TRBD1,TRBJ2-3,NA,TRBV5-6,CASSLGQGPDTQYF,TGTGCCAGCAGCTTGGGACAGGGGCCAGATACGCAGTATTTT
TRBD1,TRBJ1-1,NA,TRBV7-6,CASSLPGQQNTEAFF,TGTGCCAGCAGCTTGCCGGGACAGCAGAACACTGAAGCTTTCTTT
TRBD2,TRBJ2-2,NA,TRBV2,CASKGVSGGFGELFF,TGTGCCAGCAAAGGAGTTAGCGGGGGTTTCGGGGAGCTGTTTTTT
TRBD1,TRBJ1-3,NA,TRBV19,CASSLHLSRQGNGNTIYF,TGTGCCAGTAGTCTCCACCTCTCAAGACAGGGGAACGGAAACACCATATATTTT
TRBD1,TRBJ2-3,NA,TRBV19,CASSFAGTGGRDTQYF,TGTGCCAGTAGTTTCGCGGGGACAGGGGGCAGAGATACGCAGTATTTT
NA,TRBJ1-1,NA,TRBV5-5,CASSKQGMNTEAFF,TGTGCCAGCAGCAAGCAGGGGATGAACACTGAAGCTTTCTTT
TRBD1,TRBJ1-2,NA,TRBV19,CASSMDRSNYGYTF,TGTGCCAGTAGCATGGACAGGTCCAACTATGGCTACACCTTC
NA,TRBJ1-1,NA,TRBV3-1/TRBV3-2,CASTQGGVGEAFF,TGTGCCAGCACCCAAGGGGGGGTAGGTGAAGCTTTCTTT
TRBD1,TRBJ2-1,NA,TRBV5-1,CASSFNNLGTGGIKEQFF,TGCGCCAGCAGCTTTAATAACCTGGGGACAGGGGGAATCAAGGAGCAGTTCTTC
TRBD1,TRBJ1-3,NA,TRBV5-1,CASSLGQGATRSGNTIYF,TGCGCCAGCAGCTTGGGACAGGGGGCTACCCGCTCTGGAAACACCATATATTTT
NA,TRBJ2-3,NA,TRBV7-9,CASSFKTTSGNTDTQYF,TGTGCCAGCAGCTTCAAGACGACTAGTGGGAACACAGATACGCAGTATTTT
TRBD2,TRBJ2-2,NA,TRBV5-6,CASSRGLAVTGELFF,TGTGCCAGCAGCCGGGGACTAGCGGTGACCGGGGAGCTGTTTTTT
NA,TRBJ2-7,once,TRBV2,CASSELRSSYEQYF,TGTGCCAGCAGTGAACTGCGGAGCTCCTACGAGCAGTACTTC
TRBD1,TRBJ2-2,NA,TRBV5-1,CASSSGQGANGELFF,TGCGCCAGCAGCTCGGGACAGGGGGCAAACGGGGAGCTGTTTTTT
TRBD2,TRBJ2-1,NA,TRBV3-1/TRBV3-2,CASRETSGGLNEQFF,TGTGCCAGCAGGGAGACTAGCGGGGGACTAAATGAGCAGTTCTTC
TRBD2,TRBJ2-5,few,TRBV7-6,CASSSPSGGAEETQYF,TGTGCCAGCAGCTCCCCTAGCGGGGGGGCGGAAGAGACCCAGTACTTC
NA,TRBJ2-5,NA,TRBV7-2,CASSLGLLIQETQYF,TGTGCCAGCAGCTTGGGGCTTCTGATCCAAGAGACCCAGTACTTC
TRBD1,TRBJ1-2,NA,TRBV3-1/TRBV3-2,CASTQRKNRTSGQGLYGYTF,TGTGCCAGCACCCAACGAAAAAATAGGACTTCGGGACAGGGACTCTATGGCTACACCTTC
NA,TRBJ2-7,NA,TRBV6-5,CASSYSSVQPGEQYF,TGTGCCAGCAGTTACTCGAGTGTACAGCCCGGCGAGCAGTACTTC
NA,TRBJ2-7,few,TRBV7-9,CASTQGSYEQYF,TGTGCCAGCACCCAGGGGTCCTACGAGCAGTACTTC
NA,TRBJ1-5,NA,TRBV7-7,CASSLIGRGLFNQPQHF,TGTGCCAGCAGCTTAATAGGGCGAGGGTTGTTCAATCAGCCCCAGCATTTT
TRBD1,TRBJ1-2,NA,TRBV5-8,CASSLARDRGGYTF,TGTGCCAGCAGCTTGGCCCGGGACAGGGGAGGCTACACCTTC
NA,TRBJ2-5,NA,TRBV3-1/TRBV3-2,CASSLTSNQETQYF,TGTGCCAGCAGCCTAACAAGTAACCAAGAGACCCAGTACTTC
TRBD2,TRBJ2-1,once,TRBV5-4,CASSRATSRDNEQFF,TGTGCCAGCAGCCGGGCGACTAGCCGAGACAATGAGCAGTTCTTC
TRBD1,TRBJ2-2,NA,TRBV7-3,CASSRTGGNTGELFF,TGTGCCAGCAGCCGGACAGGGGGAAACACCGGGGAGCTGTTTTTT
TRBD1,TRBJ1-1,NA,TRBV12-3/TRBV12-4,CASSLAREGAAFF,TGTGCCAGCAGTTTAGCGCGAGAGGGGGCAGCTTTCTTT